The 2 T cell receptor beta chains below come from one sample, sequenced in a study of cytomegalovirus exposure and HLA in healthy donors. Amplification used 60 Vbeta primers and 13 Jbeta primers. Using immunoSEQ multiplex PCR, the repertoire was profiled, and TCRdb retains in-frame clones only, with some absent. This sample carries about 150,000 clones, roughly 9.4% of them seen once, and the ten largest clones take 1.5% to 2%. Specimen: PBMCs. These receptor sequences come from a male donor in good health and CMV-seronegative.

This clone turned up a few times. The chain couples TRBV2 to TRBJ2-1, with 7 bases lining up with TRBD2. The CDR3 contains 15 residues. Losses at the gene ends were 5 bases for V and 0 bases for J; bases not matched to a gene: 4. CDR1 is SNHLY and CDR2 is FYNNEI in the germline V gene. CDR3: CASSSKRGSYNEQFF. The DNA of the CDR3 is TGTGCCAGCAGTTCTAAGCGGGGCTCCTACAATGAGCAGTTCTTC.

The chain employs TRBV6-5 and TRBJ2-2; D gene unclear. This CDR3 comprises 15 residues. In germline, CDR1 is MNHEY, CDR2 SVGAGI. Trimming stripped 2 bases from V and 0 bases from J, with 7 bases between. CDR3 loop: CASSYQVANTGELFF. DNA of the CDR3: TGTGCCAGCAGTTACCAGGTCGCGAACACCGGGGAGCTGTTTTTT.